This entry concerns a single T cell receptor beta chain. Its antigen is unknown. No much larger clone is present one base from it, and per-base qualities are unavailable. Genomic DNA was extracted from sorted cells for sequencing of the TCRbeta CDR3 region. TCRbeta CDR3 regions were sequenced using the immunoSEQ Assay. TCRdb re-hosts the immuneACCESS table, in-frame sequences only. Its copies lack some clones; in the studies checked, an unresolved V gene accounts for under half of them, and the cause for the rest is not known. The sample profile shows tens of thousands of clones; 80% to 90% of them were found once. The biggest ten clones account for less than 55% of the sample. The entry originates in a study of OX40 agonist ivuxolimab in advanced cancers. Looking at the study overall: Ivuxolimab, which targeted the costimulatory receptor OX40 (CD134), was an agonistic, fully human IgG2 monoclonal antibody. The paper describes the monotherapy dose-escalation part (N of about 47 patients) of the phase I trial of ivuxolimab. The purpose of peripheral TCRbeta sequencing was to test whether ivuxolimab changed TCR sequence diversity and led to clonal T-cell expansion. Prior anti-PD-1, anti-PD-L1 or anti-CTLA-4 therapy was permitted, and about 40% of dose-escalation patients had received checkpoint inhibitors. Of the approximately 53 patients in dose escalation, about 20 had hepatocellular carcinoma, about 15 had melanoma, 9 had renal cell carcinoma and 9 had head and neck cancer. Partial responses occurred in three dose-escalation patients: two with cutaneous melanoma and one with hepatocellular carcinoma. A male proportion of about 79% and a mean age of approximately 60 years, ranging from about 20 to 80, were recorded for the dose-escalation cohort. Intravenous ivuxolimab was administered to patients every 2 weeks at six dose levels: 0.01, 0.1, 0.3, 1.5, 3 and 10 mg/kg. Overall study results and their limits: After ivuxolimab, expanded clones were on average more numerous among CD8+ T cells than among CD4+ T cells. At doses of 0.1 to 3.0 mg/kg, clonal expansion of both CD4+ and CD8+ T cells in blood was seen between baseline and week 6. The antigen specificity of the clonally expanded peripheral T cells was not determined. In the 0.1-3.0 mg/kg groups, partial responders were among the patients with the lowest normalized peripheral clonal expansion, particularly in CD8+ T cells. Low levels of normalized T-cell clonal expansion were also seen in some nonresponding patients.

The trial excluded patients who had a history of autoimmune disease or were on systemic immunosuppression. Peripheral blood for TCR sequencing was drawn from every dose cohort at baseline, at cycle 4 day 1 and at cycle 7 day 1. The samples were taken from a phase I, first-in-human, multicenter, open-label dose-escalation trial of ivuxolimab. The trial enrolled adults with locally advanced or metastatic head and neck squamous cell, hepatocellular, melanoma or renal cell carcinoma. Before TCR sequencing, CD4+ T cells and CD8+ T cells from peripheral blood were sorted into separate populations. The source is an adult with an advanced solid tumor such as melanoma, head and neck, liver or kidney cancer. Here the sequenced sample was CD4+ or CD8+ T cells sorted from blood, taken in a trial of the OX40 agonist ivuxolimab.

The CDR3 reads CASSPPSGDPYNEQFF. DNA sequence: TGTGCCAGCTCACCACCGTCAGGGGACCCCTACAATGAGCAGTTCTTC. The sequence is built from TRBV18 and TRBJ2-1; TRBD1 is possibly the D segment (6 matching bases). Measured from the cysteine to the phenylalanine, the CDR3 is 16 residues long. Only the CDR3 region is kept as DNA, spanning 48 bases read in frame from base 1. V lost 0 bases and J lost 2 bases; the stretch between them is 11 bases long. CDR1 and CDR2 are drawn from the germline V gene: KGHSH, LQKENI.